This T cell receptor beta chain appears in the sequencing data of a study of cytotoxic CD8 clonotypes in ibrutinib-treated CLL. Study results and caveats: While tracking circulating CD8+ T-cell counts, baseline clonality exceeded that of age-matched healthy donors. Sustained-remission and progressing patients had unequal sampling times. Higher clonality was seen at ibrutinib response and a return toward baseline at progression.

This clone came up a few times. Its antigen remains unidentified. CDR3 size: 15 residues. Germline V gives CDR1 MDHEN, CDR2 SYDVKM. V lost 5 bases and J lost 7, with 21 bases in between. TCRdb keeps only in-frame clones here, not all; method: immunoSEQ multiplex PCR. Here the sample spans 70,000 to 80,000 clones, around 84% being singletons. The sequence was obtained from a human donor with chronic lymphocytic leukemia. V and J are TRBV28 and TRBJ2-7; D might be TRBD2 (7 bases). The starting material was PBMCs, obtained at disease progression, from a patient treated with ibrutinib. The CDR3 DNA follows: TGTGCCAGCAGTCCCGGAAAGGGGGGGGCCCGGGAGCAGTACTTC. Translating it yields CASSPGKGGAREQYF.